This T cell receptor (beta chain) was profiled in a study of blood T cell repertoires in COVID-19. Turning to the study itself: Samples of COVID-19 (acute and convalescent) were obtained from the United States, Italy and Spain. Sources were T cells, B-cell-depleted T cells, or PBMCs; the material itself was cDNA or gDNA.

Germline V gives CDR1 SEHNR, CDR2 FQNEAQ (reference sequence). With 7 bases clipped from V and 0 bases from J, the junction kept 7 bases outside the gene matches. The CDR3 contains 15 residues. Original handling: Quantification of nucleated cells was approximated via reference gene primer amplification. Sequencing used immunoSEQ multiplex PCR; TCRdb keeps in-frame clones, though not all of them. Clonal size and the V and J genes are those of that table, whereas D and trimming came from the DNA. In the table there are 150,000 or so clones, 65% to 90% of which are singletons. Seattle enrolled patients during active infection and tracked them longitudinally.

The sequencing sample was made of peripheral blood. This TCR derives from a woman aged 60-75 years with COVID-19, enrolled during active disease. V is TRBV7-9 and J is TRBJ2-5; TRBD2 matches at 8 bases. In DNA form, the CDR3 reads TGTGCCAGCACCCTGGGACTAGGATACCAAGAGACCCAGTACTTC. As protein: CASTLGLGYQETQYF.